Below are 27 T cell receptor beta chains sequenced from a single sample in a study of T cells in women clearing cervical HPV infection. Libraries were prepared by immunoSEQ multiplex PCR; TCRdb keeps only in-frame clonotypes and omits some of them. This table holds some 50,000 clones. The source material was blood buffy coat. These receptors came from a woman aged 18 to 75 with a cervical HPV16 infection that either progressed to CIN3+ or cleared (not recorded which).

A remark on this clone: Read data end 3 residues before the CDR3 end; the end is taken from the germline J gene. The chain uses TRBV7-2 and TRBJ1-2; 7 nucleotides align to TRBD1. Germline V CDR1 and CDR2: SGHTA, FQGNSA. CDR3 length: 15 residues. The chain's CDR3 is CASSPMGQLNNDYTF. Partial CDR3 DNA: TGTGCCAGCAGCCCGATGGGACAGCTGAACAATGAC.

A word on this clone: The read terminates 3 residues before the CDR3 end, so the remaining end is supplied by the germline J gene. The V and J genes are TRBV19 and TRBJ2-1, with 10 bases fitting TRBD2. Germline V gene sequence: CDR1 LNHDA, CDR2 SQIVND (reference sequence). The trim removed 4 bases at V and 4 bases at J, leaving 7 bases unmatched. This CDR3 region has 16 residues. Partial CDR3 DNA: TGTGCCAGTAGTACCCCCCAAGCGGGGGGGTACAATGAG. It codes for CASSTPQAGGYNE. The full CDR3 reads CASSTPQAGGYNEQFF. Filled out from reference TRBV19 and TRBJ2-1, the complete variable domain reads DGGITQSPKYLFRKEGQNVTLSCEQNLNHDAMYWYRQDPGQGLRLIYYSQIVNDFQKGDIAEGYSVSREKKESFPLTVTSAQKNPTAFYLCASSTPQAGGYNEQFFGPGTRLTVL.

About this clone itself: The CDR3 end lies 3 residues beyond the end of the read and is filled in from the germline J gene. The chain uses TRBV5-1 and TRBJ2-7; 8 nucleotides match TRBD2. The germline CDR1 and CDR2 sequences are SGHRS and YFSETQ. J lost 0 bases, V lost 4 bases, and 3 bases had no gene match. The CDR3 has 14 amino acids. The sequenced part of the CDR3 DNA is TGCGCCAGCAGCCGCGGGAGGAGCTCCTACGAG. Translated: CASSRGRSSYE. The entire CDR3 protein reads CASSRGRSSYEQYF.

Notes on this clone: From the germline J gene comes the end of the CDR3, since the read stops 3 residues before it. J is TRBJ1-1 and V is TRBV12-3 or TRBV12-4, with D perhaps matching TRBD1 (5 bases). The CDR3 sequence is 17 residues long. Partial CDR3 DNA: TGTGCCAGCAGTTTCTGGAAGTCAGGGAGGGCCCAAAGAGAA. It codes for CASSFWKSGRAQRE. The CDR3 in its entirety is CASSFWKSGRAQREAFF.

Concerning this clone: The CDR3 end is not reached by the read, which stops 3 residues before it; the germline J gene fills it in. The chain recombines TRBV9 with TRBJ2-1, with D perhaps matching TRBD2 (5 bases). The germline gives CDR1 SGDLS, CDR2 YYNGEE. This CDR3 has 16 amino acids. Trimming took off 4 bases at V and 2 bases at J, with 16 bases between the two ends. The CDR3 DNA, read in part, is TGTGCCAGCAGCCCCAGAGGCGCGACTACCTACAATGAG. This gives the protein CASSPRGATTYNE. The full CDR3 protein reads CASSPRGATTYNEQFF.

Concerning this clone itself: The read ends 3 residues before the CDR3 terminus; that terminus is restored from the germline J gene. The chain joins TRBV10-3 to TRBJ1-2; TRBD1 is a possible D gene (6 bases). The CDR3 extends over 14 amino acids. Looked up from germline, CDR1 is ENHRY and CDR2 is SYGVKD. Trimming stripped 4 bases from V and 5 bases from J, with 14 bases between. The part of the CDR3 DNA that was read is TGTGCCATCAGTGGTAAGGACAGCACTTATGGC. Its translation is CAISGKDSTYG. The full CDR3 is CAISGKDSTYGYTF.

Note on this clone: The read stops 3 residues short of the end of the CDR3; the missing end is completed from the germline J gene. The V and J genes are TRBV28 and TRBJ2-7; 8 positions agree with TRBD1. CDR3 size: 13 residues. Germline V gene sequence: CDR1 MDHEN, CDR2 SYDVKM. J was trimmed by 5 bases and V by 5 bases; bases with no gene match: 5. The covered CDR3 bases are TGTGCCAGCAGTCCCGCGGACAGGGACGAG. It encodes CASSPADRDE. The whole CDR3 protein is CASSPADRDEQYF.

As regards this clone: Read data end 3 residues before the CDR3 end; the end is taken from the germline J gene. The chain is built from TRBV5-1 and TRBJ2-1; TRBD2 agrees at 8 bases. Trimming took 1 base from V and 9 from J; bases not matched to a gene: 6. This CDR3 has 14 residues. CDR1 is SGHRS and CDR2 is YFSETQ in the germline V gene. This CDR3 is CASSLRGGQGEQFF. CDR3 bases read: TGCGCCAGCAGCTTGCGGGGGGGCCAGGGTGAG.

Note on this clone: The missing CDR3 end, 3 residues past where the read stops, is filled in from the germline J gene. This chain uses TRBV7-2 with TRBJ1-2; D is ambiguous. V lost 0 bases, J lost 4 bases, and 9 bases lay in between. CDR3 length equals 14 residues. Germline V gene data show CDR1 as SGHTA and CDR2 as FQGNSA. The part of the CDR3 DNA that was read is TGTGCCAGCAGCTTAGCGCGCCTCGTCTATGGC. It is translated as CASSLARLVYG. The whole CDR3 sequence reads CASSLARLVYGYTF.

For this clone: Coverage ceases 3 residues before the CDR3 finishes, and the germline J gene fills in the end. The V gene is TRBV18, the J gene TRBJ2-1, with no clear D. CDR3 size: 12 residues. Germline V gives CDR1 KGHSH, CDR2 LQKENI. The V end lost 4 bases, the J end lost 9 bases, and 10 bases lay between the germline ends. The sequenced part of the CDR3 DNA is TGTGCCAGCTCACTGAACGGCGGTGAG. It encodes CASSLNGGE. The full CDR3 reads CASSLNGGEQFF.

Note on this clone: Coverage ceases 3 residues before the CDR3 finishes, and the germline J gene fills in the end. The gene calls are TRBV11-2 and TRBJ2-3; D remains unclear. Germline V gene sequence: CDR1 SGHAT, CDR2 FQNNGV. CDR3 length: 15 residues. V was trimmed by 5 bases and J by 3 bases, leaving 15 bases between them. CDR3 DNA (partial): TGTGCCAGCAGCCCAGGAGTAGGTAGAACAGATACG. This sequence encodes CASSPGVGRTDT. The CDR3 reads in full as CASSPGVGRTDTQYF.

A word on this clone: With the read ending 3 residues before the CDR3 end, the germline J gene is used to fill in that end. In the same sample, other DNA sequences code for this CDR3. The genes are TRBV19 and TRBJ1-3, with TRBD1 matching over 7 bases. J lost 0 bases, V lost 5 bases, and 4 bases had no gene match. Germline V gene lookup returns CDR1 LNHDA and CDR2 SQIVND (reference sequence). The CDR3 covers 15 residues. The part of the CDR3 DNA that was read is TGTGCCAGTAGTCCTCGGGACAGCTCTGGAAACACC. Translation: CASSPRDSSGNT. The whole CDR3 sequence is CASSPRDSSGNTIYF.

To note about this clone: From the germline J gene comes the end of the CDR3, since the read stops 3 residues before it. The sample holds other DNA sequences that translate to the same CDR3. The V gene is TRBV6-2 or TRBV6-3, the J gene TRBJ1-3; 8 nucleotides line up with TRBD1. Germline loops: CDR1 MNHEY, CDR2 SVGEGT. The CDR3 is made up of 15 amino acids. The CDR3 is CASSYPRTGLATIYF. The sequenced CDR3 bases are TGTGCCAGCAGTTACCCGCGGACAGGGTTGGCCACT.

Note on this clone: The read gets to within 3 residues of the CDR3 end, and the germline J gene fills in the rest. The V and J genes are TRBV10-3 and TRBJ1-6, with D tentatively TRBD1 (6 bases). Trimming left V 10 bases short and J 9 bases short, with 16 bases between. The CDR3 spans 13 residues. The germline V gene has CDR1 ENHRY and CDR2 SYGVKD. The CDR3 spells CATEQGSGSPLHF. Partial CDR3 DNA: TGTGCCACCGAACAGGGATCGGGTTCACCC.

In regard to this clone: The read is 3 residues too short to cover the CDR3 end, so that end is filled in from the germline J gene. The rearrangement links TRBV4-1 to TRBJ2-3; possibly TRBD2 for D (6 bases). The CDR3 covers 14 residues. Germline V CDR1 and CDR2: MGHRA, YSYEKL. V was trimmed by 0 bases and J by 3 bases, leaving 7 bases between them. The CDR3 DNA, read in part, is TGCGCCAGCAGCCAAGAGGGGGGAACAGATACG. It is translated as CASSQEGGTDT. The full CDR3 protein is CASSQEGGTDTQYF.

Concerning this clone itself: The CDR3 end falls 3 residues outside the read, so it is completed with the germline J gene. The rearrangement links TRBV12-3 or TRBV12-4 to TRBJ1-4; TRBD1 agrees at 7 bases. CDR3 length equals 14 residues. The CDR3 region is CASSHRDSNSPLFF. CDR3 DNA, as far as it was read: TGTGCCAGCAGCCACCGGGACAGTAATTCACCA.

Note on this clone: A read error may produce the germline difference seen at one junction end. Coverage ceases 3 residues before the CDR3 finishes, and the germline J gene fills in the end. The chain couples TRBV18 to TRBJ2-1; 10 bases line up with TRBD1. Germline CDR1 and CDR2: KGHSH and LQKENI. The CDR3 sequence is 17 residues long. The CDR3 bases that were read are TGTGCCAGCTCCCCACGGATAGGCCCGGGGACAGGGGATGAG. It specifies CASSPRIGPGTGDE. The CDR3 as a whole reads CASSPRIGPGTGDEQFF.

Turning to this clone: The sequence runs out 3 residues before the end of the CDR3; the remainder is reconstructed from the germline J gene. The V gene is TRBV7-9, the J gene TRBJ1-1; 7 nucleotides agree with TRBD1. Per the germline V gene, CDR1 is SEHNR and CDR2 is FQNEAQ (reference sequence). Trimming took 5 bases from V and 1 from J; bases not matched to a gene: 4. CDR3 length equals 14 residues. The CDR3 loop is CASSHRGSNTEAFF. Incomplete CDR3 DNA: TGTGCCAGCAGCCACAGGGGATCGAACACTGAA.

Comment on this clone: The read stops 3 residues short of the end of the CDR3; the missing end is completed from the germline J gene. V and J are TRBV2 and TRBJ2-2, with 7 bases that match TRBD1. The germline V gene encodes CDR1 SNHLY and CDR2 FYNNEI. CDR3 length: 15 residues. The DNA read from the CDR3 is TGTGCCAGCAGTCCCCAGACAGGGCTTAATGAAAAG. It specifies CASSPQTGLNEK. In full, the CDR3 is CASSPQTGLNEKLFF. Full variable domain (missing parts from reference TRBV2 and TRBJ2-2): EPEVTQTPSHQVTQMGQEVILRCVPISNHLYFYWYRQILGQKVEFLVSFYNNEISEKSEIFDDQFSVERPDGSNFTLKIRSTKLEDSAMYFCASSPQTGLNEKLFFGEGSRLTVL.

To note about this clone: The CDR3 extends 3 residues past the end of the read, so its final part is completed from the germline J gene. The chain joins TRBV6-1 to TRBJ1-2, with TRBD1 matching 9 bases. The CDR3 covers 15 residues. The germline V gene encodes CDR1 MNHNS and CDR2 SASEGT. The sequenced CDR3 bases are TGTGCCAGCAGGGAACACGGGGACAGGGAAAATGAC. The encoded protein is CASREHGDREND. The CDR3 in full is CASREHGDRENDYTF.

As for this clone: The sequenced fragment ends 3 residues before the CDR3 boundary, so the rest is inferred from the germline J gene. The V gene is TRBV20-1, the J gene TRBJ1-6, with TRBD1 matching 9 bases. V dropped 2 bases and J dropped 8; count of bases not matched to a gene: 10. CDR3 length: 16 residues. Germline CDR1 is DFQATT and CDR2 is SNEGSKA (reference sequence). The CDR3 protein is CSARSEGGQGYSPLHF. Partial CDR3 DNA: TGCAGTGCTAGATCGGAAGGAGGACAGGGGTATTCACCC.

With regard to this clone: The CDR3 end lies 3 residues beyond the end of the read and is filled in from the germline J gene. The J gene is TRBJ1-2, the V gene TRBV18; 9 bases are shared with TRBD1. Germline CDR1 is KGHSH and CDR2 is LQKENI. The CDR3 loop spans 15 amino acids. The CDR3 bases that were read are TGTGCCAGCTCACAGCGGGACAGGGCTTCCTACGAC. Encoded protein: CASSQRDRASYD. The entire CDR3 sequence reads CASSQRDRASYDYTF.

Details on this clone: The CDR3 end is not reached by the read, which stops 3 residues before it; the germline J gene fills it in. The chain combines TRBV11-2 with TRBJ2-3; TRBD2 matches at 7 bases. CDR1 is SGHAT and CDR2 is FQNNGV in the germline V gene. The J segment lost 3 bases and the V segment lost 2 bases, leaving 5 bases of the junction unmatched. This CDR3 region has 15 residues. The covered CDR3 bases are TGTGCCAGCAGCTTATTCCGGCGGGGGACAGATACG. Translating gives CASSLFRRGTDT. The entire CDR3 sequence reads CASSLFRRGTDTQYF.

Comment on this clone: The read falls 3 residues short of the CDR3 end, and the missing part is taken from the germline J gene. This chain links TRBV11-3 with TRBJ1-2; TRBD1 matches 7 bases. Germline CDR1 SGHNT, CDR2 YENEEA. The CDR3 has 15 amino acids. CDR3 residues: CASSAATGSSYDYTF. The CDR3 DNA, read in part, is TGTGCCAGCAGCGCCGCGACAGGGAGCTCCTACGAC.

As concerns this clone: Read data end 3 residues before the CDR3 end; the end is taken from the germline J gene. V and J are TRBV20-1 and TRBJ2-1; 8 nucleotides line up with TRBD2. CDR1 and CDR2 from the germline V gene are DFQATT and SNEGSKA (reference sequence). The ends lost 6 bases at V and 2 bases at J; junction bases unmatched: 3. The CDR3 is 13 amino acids. CDR3 loop: CSATSGAYNEQFF. Incomplete CDR3 DNA: TGCAGTGCCACTAGCGGCGCCTACAATGAG.

A note on this clone: The missing CDR3 end, 3 residues past where the read stops, is filled in from the germline J gene. This chain joins TRBV11-2 and TRBJ1-3; unclear D gene. From germline, CDR1 is SGHAT and CDR2 FQNNGV. The CDR3 contains 15 residues. Trimming cost V 2 bases and J 0 bases, with 8 bases left between them. Incomplete CDR3 DNA: TGTGCCAGCAGCTTATTAGAGAGCTCTGGAAACACC. Its protein is CASSLLESSGNT. The full-length CDR3 reads as CASSLLESSGNTIYF. Using reference TRBV11-2 and TRBJ1-3 for the parts outside the CDR3, the full variable domain is EAGVAQSPRYKIIEKRQSVAFWCNPISGHATLYWYQQILGQGPKLLIQFQNNGVVDDSQLPKDRFSAERLKGVDSTLKIQPAKLEDSAVYLCASSLLESSGNTIYFGEGSWLTVV.

To note about this clone: The read is 3 residues too short to cover the CDR3 end, so that end is filled in from the germline J gene. The chain employs TRBV4-1 and TRBJ1-1, with 7 bases identical to TRBD1. The CDR3 covers 16 residues. Germline V gives CDR1 MGHRA, CDR2 YSYEKL. The junction had 9 bases not matched to a gene; V was cut back by 0 bases and J by 5 bases. The CDR3 DNA, read in part, is TGCGCCAGCAGCCAAGATATCGGGACAGTAGGGACTGAA. Translation gives CASSQDIGTVGTE. The whole CDR3 reads CASSQDIGTVGTEAFF.